The following is a T cell receptor beta chain sequence with its context. Original processing methods: Reference gene primer amplification gave estimated nucleated cell counts. Profiled with immunoSEQ multiplex PCR; TCRdb holds only in-frame clones, not every one. The D gene and trimming were derived from the DNA, and the V and J assignments and clone size from that table. The table includes a few hundred thousand clones, more than 70% detected once. The sample originates from a study of blood T cell repertoires in COVID-19. Study in general: Samples representing acute and convalescent COVID-19 were sourced from the United States, Italy and Spain. The cDNA or gDNA used as material had been derived from T cells, B-cell-depleted T cells, or PBMCs.

The CDR3 totals 17 residues. Germline V lookup: CDR1 KGHDR, CDR2 SFDVKD. J gave up 4 bases and V 6 bases, and 10 bases lay outside the gene matches. During active infection, Seattle patients enrolled and were then monitored through disease. The V and J genes are TRBV24-1 and TRBJ2-2; 10 positions agree with TRBD2. This receptor was taken from a woman in her forties or fifties with COVID-19, enrolled during active disease. Sample: peripheral blood. CDR3 amino acids: CATSNSGGPPGTGELFF. The CDR3 bases are TGTGCCACCAGTAATAGCGGGGGGCCTCCCGGCACCGGGGAGCTGTTTTTT.